This TCR beta chain was retrieved from a study of cytomegalovirus exposure and HLA in healthy donors. Overall study results and limits: There was a cluster of highly shared sequence variants that was likely a sequencing artifact.

Amplification used 60 Vbeta primers and 13 Jbeta primers. Sequencing used immunoSEQ multiplex PCR; TCRdb keeps in-frame clones, though not all of them. The table has roughly 100,000 clones, around 81% seen once; the top ten hold over 5%. Looked up from germline, CDR1 is SGHDT and CDR2 is YYEEEE. Germline trimming cut 4 bases from V and 4 bases from J; bases unmatched to any gene: 5. This CDR3 comprises 14 residues. By sample share, this clone is medium-sized. Its matching antigen is unknown. This TCR was recovered from a man aged 35-49 years in good health and CMV-seropositive. This chain uses TRBV5-6 with TRBJ1-2; 9 nucleotides agree with TRBD1. Sequencing was done on a sample of PBMCs. The CDR3 DNA reads TGTGCCAGCAGCCTTAGGGACAGGGTCTATGGCTACACCTTC. It encodes CASSLRDRVYGYTF.